Included here is one T cell receptor beta chain sequence, with context. Antigen: not known. The sample comes from a study of regulatory T cells in long-lasting Graves disease. The TCR beta library used iRepertoire HTBI primers with Arm-PCR amplification of CDR3. Original analysis: Spanning all samples, the identified segments comprised about 62 TRBV and around 13 TRBJ. TCRdb recomputed calls from the multiplex PCR reads with MiXCR, one row per CDR3 protein. These V and J calls are TCRdb output, not the study's own analysis. Here the sample spans around 400,000 distinct CDR3 sequences, roughly a quarter being singletons. V lost 6 bases and J lost 6, with 15 bases in between. CDR1 and CDR2 (germline): LNHDA, SQIVND (reference sequence). This CDR3 is built from 14 residues. Study-level findings and limits: Newly diagnosed patients shared 950 to 1,000 public clonotypes; persistent patients shared approximately 2,900.

Time point defined: persistent/refractory GD, antithyroid drugs over 5 years with positive TRAb. PBMC-extracted RNA yielded the TCR library. The chain uses TRBV19 and TRBJ1-5, with D possibly TRBD1 on 5 matching bases. The receptor's source is a female donor with Graves disease. Sequencing was performed on peripheral blood mononuclear cells (PBMCs), taken when the disease was refractory, from a patient treated with antithyroid drugs. CDR3 bases: TGTGCCAGTAGAGGGACCCAGGGTGGTCAGCCCCAGCATTTT. Amino acid sequence: CASRGTQGGQPQHF.